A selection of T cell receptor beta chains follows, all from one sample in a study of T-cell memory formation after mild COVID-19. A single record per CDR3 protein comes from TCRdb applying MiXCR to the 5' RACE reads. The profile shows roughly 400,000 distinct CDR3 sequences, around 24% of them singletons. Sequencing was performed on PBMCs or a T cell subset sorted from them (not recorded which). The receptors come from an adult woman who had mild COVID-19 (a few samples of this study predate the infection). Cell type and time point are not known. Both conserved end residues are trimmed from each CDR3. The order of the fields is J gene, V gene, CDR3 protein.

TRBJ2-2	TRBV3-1	ASTSLGGAGELF
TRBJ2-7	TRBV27	ASSPRQGHRYEQY
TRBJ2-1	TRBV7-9	ASRIEAGKRREQF
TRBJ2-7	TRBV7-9	ASSFSGSVDEQY
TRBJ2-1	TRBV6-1	ASSRRRDRGWNEQF
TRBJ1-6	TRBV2	ASSDLQGAGNSPLH
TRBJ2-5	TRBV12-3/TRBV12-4	ASSLLAGKGETQY
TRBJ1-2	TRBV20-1	SARPRGGSYGYT
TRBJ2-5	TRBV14	ASSQYPLAGGGETQY
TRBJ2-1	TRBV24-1	ATSDSASGRGWGQF
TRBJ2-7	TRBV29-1	SVKPGAGGIEQY
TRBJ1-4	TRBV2	ASLPTRGQGVEKLF
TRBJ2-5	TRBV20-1	SARDVYQETQY
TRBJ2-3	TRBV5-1	ASSWASVGSADTQY
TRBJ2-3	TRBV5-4	ASNLGQGSLDTQY
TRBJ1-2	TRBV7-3	ASSTPQGSMA
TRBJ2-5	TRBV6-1	ANATGRETQY
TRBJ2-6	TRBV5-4	ASSSGSVLT
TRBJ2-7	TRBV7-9	ASSLVAEQY
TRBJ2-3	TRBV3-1	ASSQVRDFGDTQY
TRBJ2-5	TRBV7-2	ASSAVFEAGAGETQY
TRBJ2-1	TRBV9	ASSIGTGGLYEQF
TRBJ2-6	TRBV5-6	ASSLALRGRLNRRTSGANVLT
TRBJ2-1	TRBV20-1	SAREMPLALYNEQF
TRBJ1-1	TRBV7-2	ASSGDSPNTEAF
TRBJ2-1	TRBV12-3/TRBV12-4	ASSLLSRNEQF
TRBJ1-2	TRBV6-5	ASSYHAGTSYGYT
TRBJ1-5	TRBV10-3	AISEEAVNQPQH
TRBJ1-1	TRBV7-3	ASSLRGPDMNTEAF
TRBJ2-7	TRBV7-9	ASSFTGLTGGLYEQY
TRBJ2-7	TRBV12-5	ASGLSSDSYEQY
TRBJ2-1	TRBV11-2	ASSGPGQKTYNEQF
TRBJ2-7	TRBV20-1	SARTRTSSYEQY
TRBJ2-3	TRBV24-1	ATSETSSRTDTQY
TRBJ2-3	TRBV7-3	ASSARGRGSTDTQY
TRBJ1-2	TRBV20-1	SARDPSSAGGRGYT
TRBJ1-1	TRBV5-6	ASSLASTEAF
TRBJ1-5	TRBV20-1	SASSGHRQRPQH
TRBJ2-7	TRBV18	ASSPPGYQVNEQY
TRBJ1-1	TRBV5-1	ASSLPGSVTEAF
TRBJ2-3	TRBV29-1	SATSYGADTQY
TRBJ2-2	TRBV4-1	ASSQDRTGRAGELF
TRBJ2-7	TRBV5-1	ASSLDAGTVSYEQY
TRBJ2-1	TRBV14	ASSQDARPSGSRSEQF
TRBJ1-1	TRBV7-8	ASSPEGNTEAF
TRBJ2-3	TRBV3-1	ASRPTSGGADTQY
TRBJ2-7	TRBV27	ASSYPGSYEQY
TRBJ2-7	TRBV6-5	ASSYESWRGRGGYEQY
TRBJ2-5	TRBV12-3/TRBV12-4	ASSFLYSFLGPGQGKETQY
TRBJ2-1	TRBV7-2	ASSLLQGRRNEQF
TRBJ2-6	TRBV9	ASSVVASGANVLT
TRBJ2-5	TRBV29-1	SVRRTGSGETQY
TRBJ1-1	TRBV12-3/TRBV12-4	ASSLITGGTEAF
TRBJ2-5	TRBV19	ASSTKVQGGRQTQY
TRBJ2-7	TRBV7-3	ASSQSGTSYEQY
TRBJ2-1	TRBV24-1	ATSGTAYNEQF
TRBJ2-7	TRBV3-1	ASSQGGLEQY
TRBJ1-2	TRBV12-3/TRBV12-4	ASSPTGANYGYT
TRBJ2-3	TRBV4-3	ASSQVAGRDTQY
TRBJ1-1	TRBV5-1	ASSPRASVIDTEAF